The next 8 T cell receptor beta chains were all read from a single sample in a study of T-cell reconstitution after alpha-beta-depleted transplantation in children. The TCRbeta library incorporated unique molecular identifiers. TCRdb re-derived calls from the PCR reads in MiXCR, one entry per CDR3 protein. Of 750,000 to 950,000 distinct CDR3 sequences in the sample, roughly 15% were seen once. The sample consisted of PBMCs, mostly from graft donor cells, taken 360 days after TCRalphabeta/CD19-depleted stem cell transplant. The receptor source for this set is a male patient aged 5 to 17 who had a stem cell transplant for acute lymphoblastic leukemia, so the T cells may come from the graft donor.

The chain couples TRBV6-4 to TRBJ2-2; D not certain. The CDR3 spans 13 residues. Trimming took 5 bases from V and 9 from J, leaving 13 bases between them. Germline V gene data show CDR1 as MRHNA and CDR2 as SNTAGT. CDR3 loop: CASSNGLGRELFF. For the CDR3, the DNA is TGTGCCAGCAGTAACGGCCTGGGCCGGGAGCTGTTTTTT.

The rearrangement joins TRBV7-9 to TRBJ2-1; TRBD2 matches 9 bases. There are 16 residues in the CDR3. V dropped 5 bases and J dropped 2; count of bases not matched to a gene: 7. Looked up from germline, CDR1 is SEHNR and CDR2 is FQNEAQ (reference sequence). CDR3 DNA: TGTGCCAGCAGCCCCAGCGGGAGGAGAACCTACAATGAGCAGTTCTTC. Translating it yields CASSPSGRRTYNEQFF.

CDR3 bases: TGCAGTGCTAGAGATTGGCGGGCTGCGAACACTGAAGCTTTCTTT. This gives the protein CSARDWRAANTEAFF. The chain uses TRBV20-1 and TRBJ1-1, with no clear D. Germline values: CDR1 DFQATT, CDR2 SNEGSKA (reference sequence). The V end lost 0 bases, the J end lost 1 base, and 12 bases lay between the germline ends. The CDR3 has 15 amino acids.

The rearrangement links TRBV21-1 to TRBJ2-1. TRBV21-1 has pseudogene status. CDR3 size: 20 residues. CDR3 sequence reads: CASSKALRMRTGASYNEQFF. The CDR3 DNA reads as TGTGCCAGCAGCAAAGCGCTAAGGATGAGGACAGGGGCTTCCTACAATGAGCAGTTCTTC.

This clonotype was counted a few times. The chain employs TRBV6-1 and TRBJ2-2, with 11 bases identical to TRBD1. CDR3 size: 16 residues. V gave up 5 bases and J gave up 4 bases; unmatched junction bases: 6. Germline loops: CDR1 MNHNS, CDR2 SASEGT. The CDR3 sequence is CASSPQGTGGTGELFF. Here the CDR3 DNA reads TGTGCCAGCAGTCCCCAGGGGACAGGGGGCACCGGGGAGCTGTTTTTT.

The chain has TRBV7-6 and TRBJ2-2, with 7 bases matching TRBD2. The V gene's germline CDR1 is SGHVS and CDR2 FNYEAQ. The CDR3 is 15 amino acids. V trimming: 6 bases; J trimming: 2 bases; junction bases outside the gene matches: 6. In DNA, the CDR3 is TGTGCCAGCAGACCAGCGGGACCCAACACCGGGGAGCTGTTTTTT. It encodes CASRPAGPNTGELFF.

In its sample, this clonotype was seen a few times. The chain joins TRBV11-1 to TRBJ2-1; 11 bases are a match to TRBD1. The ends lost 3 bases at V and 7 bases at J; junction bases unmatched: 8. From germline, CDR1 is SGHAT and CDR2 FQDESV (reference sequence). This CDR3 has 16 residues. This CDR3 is CASSFSRTGGNNEQFF. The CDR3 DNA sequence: TGTGCCAGCAGCTTTTCCCGGACAGGGGGCAATAATGAGCAGTTCTTC.

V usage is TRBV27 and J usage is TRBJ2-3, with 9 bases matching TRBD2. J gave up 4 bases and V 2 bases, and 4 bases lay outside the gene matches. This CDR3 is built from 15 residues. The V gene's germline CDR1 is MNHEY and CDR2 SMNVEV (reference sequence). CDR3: CASSLGGRAPDTQYF. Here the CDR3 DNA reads TGTGCCAGCAGTTTAGGCGGGAGGGCCCCAGATACGCAGTATTTT.